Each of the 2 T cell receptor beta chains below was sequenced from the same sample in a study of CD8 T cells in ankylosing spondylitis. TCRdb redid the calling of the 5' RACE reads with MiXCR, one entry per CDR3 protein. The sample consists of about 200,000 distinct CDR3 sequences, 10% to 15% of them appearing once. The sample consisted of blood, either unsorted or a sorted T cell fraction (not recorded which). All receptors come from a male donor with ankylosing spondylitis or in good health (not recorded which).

The CDR3 nucleotides read TGTGCCAGCAGCTTCGTAACCCTCTCCGCCCATGAGCAGTTCTTC. It codes for CASSFVTLSAHEQFF. V gene TRBV7-9 combines with J gene TRBJ2-1; D is unclear. Deletions cut 3 bases from V and 8 bases from J, with 17 bases between. The germline V gene encodes CDR1 SEHNR and CDR2 FQNEAQ (reference sequence). There are 15 residues in the CDR3.

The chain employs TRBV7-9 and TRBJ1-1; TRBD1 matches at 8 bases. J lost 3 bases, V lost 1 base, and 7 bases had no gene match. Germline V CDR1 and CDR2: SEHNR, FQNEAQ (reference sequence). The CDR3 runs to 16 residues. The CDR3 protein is CASSLVRTGWYTEAFF. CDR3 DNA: TGTGCCAGCAGCTTAGTGCGGACAGGGTGGTACACTGAAGCTTTCTTT.